These 18 T cell receptor beta chains were all obtained from the same sample, sequenced in a study of cytomegalovirus exposure and HLA in healthy donors. Sequencing was performed with immunoSEQ multiplex PCR; in TCRdb, only in-frame clones are kept and a portion is missing. The table has 150,000 to 200,000 clones, about four fifths seen once. Sequencing input: PBMCs. The receptor set was obtained from a man between 18 and 29 years old in good health and CMV-seropositive.

The chain recombines TRBV28 with TRBJ2-7; TRBD1 might be the D (6 bases). The CDR3 runs to 15 residues. Trimming removed 5 bases at V and 6 bases at J, with 20 bases between. Germline V gene data show CDR1 as MDHEN and CDR2 as SYDVKM. The CDR3 region has the DNA TGTGCCAGCAGTCCCCTGTTTGGGACAAATGGCGAGCAGTACTTC. This translates into CASSPLFGTNGEQYF.

J is TRBJ2-5 and V is TRBV30; 7 bases align to TRBD1. The CDR3 has 14 residues. Germline V gene lookup returns CDR1 GTSNPN and CDR2 SVGIG (reference sequence). V trimming: 7 bases; J trimming: 5 bases; junction bases outside the gene matches: 13. The CDR3 loop is CAFGRDSGVETQYF. The CDR3 DNA follows: TGTGCCTTCGGAAGGGACAGTGGCGTGGAGACCCAGTACTTC.

The chain links TRBV28 to TRBJ1-2; no firm D call. Deletions cut 3 bases from V and 1 base from J, with 3 bases between. The CDR3 totals 12 residues. Germline-derived CDR1 and CDR2 are MDHEN and SYDVKM. The CDR3 DNA reads as TGTGCCAGCAGTTTCCTTAACTATGGCTACACCTTC. Amino acids: CASSFLNYGYTF.

V gene TRBV20-1 combines with J gene TRBJ1-5; D is unclear. The CDR3 totals 11 residues. V was pared by 6 bases and J by 1 base, with 4 bases between. From germline, CDR1 is DFQATT and CDR2 SNEGSKA (reference sequence). CDR3 protein: CSAGSNQPQHF. The DNA of the CDR3 is TGCAGTGCCGGGAGCAATCAGCCCCAGCATTTT.

J is TRBJ2-1 and V is TRBV28; possibly TRBD2 for D (5 bases). V gave up 6 bases and J gave up 4 bases, with 16 bases separating them. The CDR3 has 15 amino acids. In germline, CDR1 is MDHEN, CDR2 SYDVKM. CDR3 protein: CASSASAAVYNEQFF. The CDR3 region has the DNA TGTGCCAGCAGCGCCTCCGCAGCGGTGTACAATGAGCAGTTCTTC.

The V call is TRBV9, the J call TRBJ1-1, with D possibly TRBD1 on 5 matching bases. Germline CDR1 SGDLS, CDR2 YYNGEE. Trimming pared 0 bases from V and 4 bases from J, leaving 10 bases between. This CDR3 comprises 14 residues. CDR3 DNA: TGTGCCAGCAGCGTAGCTTCGGGGGGCACTGAAGCTTTCTTT. Its protein is CASSVASGGTEAFF.

Comments on this clone: An end of the junction does not agree with germline; a read error may underlie this. The gene calls are TRBV19 and TRBJ2-7, with a tentative D call TRBD2 (8 bases). CDR1 and CDR2 from the germline V gene are LNHDA and SQIVND (reference sequence). The CDR3 has 10 residues. CDR3 in DNA: TGCTGGACAGGACTAGCCGAGCAGTACTTC. This sequence encodes CWTGLAEQYF.

The gene calls are TRBV5-6 and TRBJ2-1; D is unclear. Germline-derived CDR1 and CDR2 are SGHDT and YYEEEE. This CDR3 is built from 16 residues. Trimming removed 4 bases at V and 8 bases at J, with 22 bases between. In DNA, the CDR3 is TGTGCCAGCAGCCGAGAAAAACTACGCCCATACGATGAGCAGTTCTTC. It encodes CASSREKLRPYDEQFF. Drawing the rest from reference TRBV5-6 and TRBJ2-1, the complete variable domain is DAGVTQSPTHLIKTRGQQVTLRCSPKSGHDTVSWYQQALGQGPQFIFQYYEEEERQRGNFPDRFSGHQFPNYSSELNVNALLLGDSALYLCASSREKLRPYDEQFFGPGTRLTVL.

The rearrangement links TRBV15 to TRBJ2-1; TRBD2 might be the D (5 bases). V lost 6 bases to trimming and J lost 3 bases, with 15 bases between them. This CDR3 spans 15 amino acids. Germline CDR1 reads LNHNV; CDR2 reads YYDKDF (reference sequence). This chain's CDR3 is CATRSGTAYYNEQFF. The CDR3 nucleotides read TGTGCCACCAGGAGCGGAACAGCCTACTACAATGAGCAGTTCTTC.

The chain is built from TRBV6-5 and TRBJ1-1, with 8 bases identical to TRBD1. Trimming cost V 5 bases and J 0 bases; bases outside gene matches: 2. CDR1 MNHEY and CDR2 SVGAGI come from the germline V gene. The CDR3 spans 14 residues. The CDR3 nucleotides read TGTGCCAGCAGTAGGACAGGGCTGAACACTGAAGCTTTCTTT. It translates to CASSRTGLNTEAFF.

The J gene is TRBJ2-1, the V gene TRBV2; D not certain. V was pared by 3 bases and J by 8 bases, with 17 bases between. Germline loops: CDR1 SNHLY, CDR2 FYNNEI. The CDR3 totals 15 residues. In nucleotides, the CDR3 is TGTGCCAGCAGTGACACTGTCGTCGGTCTGGATGAGCAGTTCTTC. Translated: CASSDTVVGLDEQFF.

The gene calls are TRBV9 and TRBJ2-7; TRBD2 matches 11 bases. CDR3 length equals 17 residues. Per the germline V gene, CDR1 is SGDLS and CDR2 is YYNGEE. V was clipped by 4 bases and J by 2 bases; unmatched bases: 11. CDR3 nucleotide sequence: TGTGCCAGCAGCCCCGGGGTAGCGGGAGGGGTGACCTACGAGCAGTACTTC. Its protein is CASSPGVAGGVTYEQYF.

This chain links TRBV7-6 with TRBJ1-2; possible D gene TRBD1, 5 bases. V was clipped by 1 base and J by 8 bases, with 17 bases between them. Germline CDR1 SGHVS, CDR2 FNYEAQ. The length of the CDR3 is 15 residues. The CDR3 DNA reads TGTGCCAGCAGCTTAGGAATCGGGGGAGGGATGGGCTACACCTTC. Its protein product is CASSLGIGGGMGYTF.

The rearrangement uses TRBV6-1 and TRBJ2-7; 10 nucleotides align to TRBD1. The CDR3 is 13 amino acids. V shed 7 bases, J shed 4 bases, and the junction held 4 bases outside the gene matches. CDR1 is MNHNS and CDR2 is SASEGT in the germline V gene. For the CDR3, the DNA is TGTGCCAGCAAAGACAGGGGGCAGTACGAGCAGTACTTC. Translated, it gives CASKDRGQYEQYF.

This chain uses TRBV27 with TRBJ1-1; TRBD1 aligns across 7 bases. Germline CDR1 MNHEY, CDR2 SMNVEV (reference sequence). The CDR3 is 15 residues long. V lost 5 bases, J lost 5 bases, and 11 bases stayed unmatched. The CDR3 nucleotides are TGTGCCAGCAGTGGCTTAGACAGGGTGGGAACTGAAGCTTTCTTT. Translation: CASSGLDRVGTEAFF.

DNA for the CDR3: TGTGCCAGCAGCCCTGGAGTGACTACGGAGCAGTTCTTC. It encodes CASSPGVTTEQFF. The genes are TRBV7-3 and TRBJ2-1; TRBD2 is a possible D gene (5 bases). Germline CDR1 and CDR2: SGHTA and FQGTGA. The CDR3 spans 13 residues. V gave up 5 bases and J gave up 10 bases, with 15 bases separating them.

The gene calls are TRBV6-6 and TRBJ2-7; TRBD2 matches at 8 bases. V lost 7 bases, J lost 4 bases, and 15 bases stayed unmatched. Germline V CDR1 and CDR2: MNHNY, SVGAGI (reference sequence). This CDR3 contains 16 residues. CDR3 sequence: CASTRPGRTSYYEQYF. Written as DNA, the CDR3 is TGTGCCAGCACCCGCCCCGGGAGGACTAGCTATTACGAGCAGTACTTC.

The rearrangement uses TRBV7-9 and TRBJ2-3; D is possibly TRBD2 (5 bases). The CDR3 contains 11 residues. Trimming shortened V by 6 bases and J by 9 bases, and 10 bases separated the two germline ends. CDR1 is SEHNR and CDR2 is FQNEAQ in the germline V gene (reference sequence). The CDR3: CASSQDWTQYF. The CDR3 nucleotides read TGTGCCAGCAGTCAGGACTGGACGCAGTATTTT.